This T cell receptor (beta chain) was retrieved from a study of T-cell reconstitution after alpha-beta-depleted transplantation in children. Only a few counts were recorded for this clonotype. The TCRbeta library incorporated unique molecular identifiers. A single record per CDR3 protein comes from TCRdb applying MiXCR to the PCR reads. The sample yields hundreds of thousands of distinct CDR3 sequences, approximately 12% seen once. This TCR was sampled from a human donor who donated a stem cell graft to a child with combined immunodeficiency. Specimen: PBMCs from the stem cell graft donor, collected from the stem cell graft.

The CDR3 region is CATSGQEQYEQYF. In DNA, the CDR3 is TGTGCCACTTCGGGACAGGAACAATACGAGCAGTACTTC. The chain employs TRBV6-2 or TRBV6-3 and TRBJ2-7, with 8 bases fitting TRBD1. The CDR3 is 13 amino acids. Germline V gives CDR1 MNHEY, CDR2 SVGEGT. The J segment lost 4 bases and the V segment lost 10 bases, leaving 9 bases of the junction unmatched.